Detailed here is one TCR beta chain. The antigen remains unidentified. Germline V gene data show CDR1 as SEHNR and CDR2 as FQNEAQ (reference sequence). V lost 5 bases and J lost 3, with 11 bases in between. The CDR3 contains 14 residues. Preparation of the TCRbeta library used unique molecular identifiers. In TCRdb, the PCR reads were re-called with MiXCR into one record per CDR3 protein. The sample includes around 300,000 distinct CDR3 sequences, 23% of them seen just once. The record originates from a study of T-cell reconstitution after alpha-beta-depleted transplantation in children. Study observations and caveats: Fresh T-cell production supplied most of the T-cell counts and diversity seen one year after transplant.

The sample consisted of PBMCs, mostly from graft donor cells, taken 180 days after TCRalphabeta/CD19-depleted stem cell transplant. This TCR came from a male patient between 5 and 17 years old who had a stem cell transplant for acute lymphoblastic leukemia, so the T cells may come from the graft donor. The chain has TRBV7-9 and TRBJ1-5; a weak D match, TRBD1 (5 bases). The CDR3 nucleotides read TGTGCCAGCAGCCCCGACAGTTCCAATCAGCCCCAGCATTTT. Protein product: CASSPDSSNQPQHF. The variable domain in full, with the rest retrieved from reference TRBV7-9 and TRBJ1-5, is DTGVSQNPRHKITKRGQNVTFRCDPISEHNRLYWYRQTLGQGPEFLTYFQNEAQLEKSRLLSDRFSAERPKGSFSTLEIQRTEQGDSAMYLCASSPDSSNQPQHFGDGTRLSIL.